These 8 T cell receptor beta chains originate from one sample sequenced in a study of blood T cells in healthy people across ages. Primers used in a second PCR of roughly 7 to 12 cycles were a sample-barcoded 5' primer and a J-beta primer mix. TCRdb independently ran MiXCR on the 5' RACE reads; one entry per CDR3 protein. Counted here are around 990,000 distinct CDR3 sequences, around 27% occurring once; the ten biggest clones make up 0.65% to 0.75%. The same specimen was also included in a second study, on T cells of mothers and their children.

Material for sequencing was blood. The receptor source for this set is a girl aged 2 to 9 in good health.

This clonotype was detected only a few times. V usage is TRBV12-3 or TRBV12-4 and J usage is TRBJ1-2, with D uncertain. The CDR3 totals 15 residues. V lost 1 base and J lost 6, with 15 bases in between. The CDR3 protein is CASSLDSNRADGYTF. The CDR3 DNA reads as TGTGCCAGCAGTTTAGACTCCAACAGAGCAGATGGCTACACCTTC.

The sample holds a few counts of this clonotype. V usage is TRBV29-1 and J usage is TRBJ2-5; weak D call: TRBD2 (5 bases). V lost 5 bases and J 7 bases, leaving 14 bases between the germline ends. The CDR3 covers 12 residues. The germline V gene encodes CDR1 SQVTM and CDR2 ANQGSEA. In nucleotides, the CDR3 is TGCAGCGTTCAGGACCCGGCGGGGACCCAGTACTTC. It is translated as CSVQDPAGTQYF.

This clonotype was seen repeatedly, ten times or more. The genes are TRBV4-2 and TRBJ2-5; 11 nucleotides match TRBD2. The V gene's germline CDR1 is LGHNA and CDR2 YNFKEQ. The CDR3 runs 16 residues. The ends lost 2 bases at V and 1 base at J; junction bases unmatched: 3. This CDR3 is CASSQIAGGLQETQYF. For the CDR3, the DNA is TGTGCCAGCAGCCAAATAGCGGGAGGGCTCCAAGAGACCCAGTACTTC.

This clonotype was recorded a few times. One end of the junction is discordant with germline, which a read error may explain. The V and J genes are TRBV7-2 and TRBJ2-6, with 8 bases that match TRBD2. Germline CDR1 and CDR2: SGHTA and FQGNSA. This CDR3 is built from 18 residues. CDR3 coding DNA: TGTGCCAGCAGCCACCCTAGCGGGCGAATCTCTGGGGCCAACGTCCCGACTTTC. Its translation is CASSHPSGRISGANVPTF. The full variable domain, with the rest looked up from reference TRBV7-2 and TRBJ2-6, is GAGVSQSPSNKVTEKGKDVELRCDPISGHTALYWYRQSLGQGLEFLIYFQGNSAPDKSGLPSDRFSAERTGGSVSTLTIQRTQQEDSAVYLCASSHPSGRISGANVPTFGAGSRLTVL.

The chain employs TRBV7-6 and TRBJ2-1; possibly TRBD2 for D (6 bases). Trimming pared 1 base from V and 8 bases from J, leaving 18 bases between. Looked up from germline, CDR1 is SGHVS and CDR2 is FNYEAQ. The CDR3 is 16 amino acids. CDR3 loop: CASSLEAGTPTDEQFF. CDR3 bases: TGTGCCAGCAGCTTAGAGGCAGGGACTCCGACGGATGAGCAGTTCTTC.

The chain is built from TRBV7-6 and TRBJ1-1, with a tentative D call TRBD1 (5 bases). Trimming took 9 bases from V and 5 from J, leaving 22 bases between them. CDR3 size: 15 residues. Germline lookup yields CDR1 SGHVS and CDR2 FNYEAQ. In DNA form, the CDR3 reads TGTGCCAGTATGGGGGGGACCATGGGGCGGACTGAAGCTTTCTTT. Its protein product is CASMGGTMGRTEAFF.

In nucleotides, the CDR3 is TGTGCCAGCAGCTTTAGCGGGGGGGCAGGCGAGCAGTACTTC. It is translated as CASSFSGGAGEQYF. The V gene is TRBV7-2, the J gene TRBJ2-5; 11 bases map to TRBD2. The J call may be wrong; the DNA end is better matched by TRBJ2-7. Germline V gene data show CDR1 as SGHTA and CDR2 as FQGNSA. This CDR3 is built from 14 residues.

J is TRBJ2-1 and V is TRBV6-5; D is tentatively TRBD1 or TRBD2 (5 bases each). The CDR3 spans 13 residues. The germline V gene has CDR1 MNHEY and CDR2 SVGAGI. The V end was cut by 2 bases, the J end by 7 bases, with 9 bases between. The CDR3 region is CASSYQGPNEQFF. DNA for the CDR3: TGTGCCAGCAGTTACCAGGGACCAAATGAGCAGTTCTTC.